The present T cell receptor beta chain was sequenced within a study of blood T cells in healthy people across ages. V shed 6 bases and J shed 8 bases, with 11 bases lying between them. The CDR3 is made up of 12 amino acids. Comment on this clonotype: A single base separates this from a much larger clone, so it may be a read error. This CDR3 fails to terminate in the conserved phenylalanine or tryptophan, so it likely reflects a read error.

A sample-barcoded 5' primer and a J-beta primer mix were used in a second PCR of roughly 7 to 11 cycles. The yield of each sample was at least 3 million CDR3-containing paired-end reads. One entry per CDR3 protein, called by TCRdb with MiXCR from the 5' RACE reads. This sample has 800,000 to 950,000 distinct CDR3 sequences; 25% to 30% occur once, and the top ten carry 10% to 13%. This same sample was also taken into another study, of T cells of mothers and their children. That investigation notes: Researchers put all of the extracted RNA into cDNA synthesis, using roughly 1.5 ug per 15 ul. Related and unrelated pairs show TCR recombination output that thymic selection shapes similarly.

This chain connects TRBV12-3 or TRBV12-4 to TRBJ2-1, with D possibly being TRBD1 (6 bases). Input material: blood. The receptor was isolated from a woman between 35 and 50 years old in good health. The CDR3 DNA follows: TGTGCCAGCAGGCAGGGGATGGATGAGCAGTTCGTC. The encoded protein is CASRQGMDEQFV.